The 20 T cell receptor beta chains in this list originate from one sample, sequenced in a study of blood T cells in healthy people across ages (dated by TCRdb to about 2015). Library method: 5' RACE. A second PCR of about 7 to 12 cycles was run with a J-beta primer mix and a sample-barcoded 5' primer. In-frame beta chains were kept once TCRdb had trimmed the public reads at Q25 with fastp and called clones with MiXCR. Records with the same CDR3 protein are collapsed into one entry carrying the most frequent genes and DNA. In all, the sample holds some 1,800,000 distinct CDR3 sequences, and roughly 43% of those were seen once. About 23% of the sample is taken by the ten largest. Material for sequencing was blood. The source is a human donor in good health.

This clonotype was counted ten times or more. The CDR3 coding sequence is TGTGCCAGCAGATATGCGGGGGAGCAGTACTTC. Its translation is CASRYAGEQYF. This rearrangement joins TRBV2 to TRBJ2-7, with D possibly being TRBD2 (6 bases). Trimming cost V 6 bases and J 7 bases, with 10 bases left between them. The CDR3 totals 11 residues. In germline, CDR1 is SNHLY, CDR2 FYNNEI.

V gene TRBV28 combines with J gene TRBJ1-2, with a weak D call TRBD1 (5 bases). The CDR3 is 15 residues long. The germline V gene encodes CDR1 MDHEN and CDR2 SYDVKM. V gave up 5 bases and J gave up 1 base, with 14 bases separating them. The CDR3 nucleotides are TGTGCCAGCAGTGGGGCGGACACTTTTAACTATGGCTACACCTTC. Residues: CASSGADTFNYGYTF.

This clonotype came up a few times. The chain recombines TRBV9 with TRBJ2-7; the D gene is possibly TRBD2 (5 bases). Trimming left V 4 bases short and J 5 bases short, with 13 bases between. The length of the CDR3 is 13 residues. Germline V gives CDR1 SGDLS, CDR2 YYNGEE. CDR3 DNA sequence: TGTGCCAGCAGCCCCCTAGGGAGTAACGAGCAGTACTTC. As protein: CASSPLGSNEQYF.

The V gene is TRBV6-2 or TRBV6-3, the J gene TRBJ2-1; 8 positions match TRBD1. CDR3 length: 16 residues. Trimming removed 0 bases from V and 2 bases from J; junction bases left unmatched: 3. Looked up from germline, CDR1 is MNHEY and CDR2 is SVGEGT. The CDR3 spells CASSYSDRDPYNEQFF. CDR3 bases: TGTGCCAGCAGTTACTCGGACAGGGACCCCTACAATGAGCAGTTCTTC.

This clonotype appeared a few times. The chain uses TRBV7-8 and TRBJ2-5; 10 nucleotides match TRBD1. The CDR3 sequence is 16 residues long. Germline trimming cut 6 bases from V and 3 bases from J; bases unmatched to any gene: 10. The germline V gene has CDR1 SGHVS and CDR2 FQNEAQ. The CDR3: CASSLVGQGKEETQYF. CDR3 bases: TGTGCCAGCAGTCTTGTGGGACAGGGGAAGGAAGAGACCCAGTACTTC.

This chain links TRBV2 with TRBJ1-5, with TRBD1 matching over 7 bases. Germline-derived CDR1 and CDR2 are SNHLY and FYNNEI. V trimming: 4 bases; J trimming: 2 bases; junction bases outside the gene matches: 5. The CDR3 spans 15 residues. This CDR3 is CASSGDGQGNQPQHF. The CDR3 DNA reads TGTGCCAGCAGTGGAGACGGACAGGGCAATCAGCCCCAGCATTTT.

CDR3 bases: TGTGCCAGCAGTTTTGGGTGGGGGACTAGCGGGGGGCCTGAGCAGTTCTTC. It specifies CASSFGWGTSGGPEQFF. The chain joins TRBV12-3 or TRBV12-4 to TRBJ2-1; TRBD2 matches at 15 bases. V trimming: 3 bases; J trimming: 9 bases; junction bases outside the gene matches: 9. This CDR3 is 17 amino acids long.

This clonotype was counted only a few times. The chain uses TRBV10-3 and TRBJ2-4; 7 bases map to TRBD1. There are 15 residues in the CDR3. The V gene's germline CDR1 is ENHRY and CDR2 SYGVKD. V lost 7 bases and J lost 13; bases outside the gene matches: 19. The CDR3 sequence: CAITPRTGSVGEQYF. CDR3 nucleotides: TGTGCCATCACTCCTCGGACAGGATCGGTGGGGGAGCAGTACTTC.

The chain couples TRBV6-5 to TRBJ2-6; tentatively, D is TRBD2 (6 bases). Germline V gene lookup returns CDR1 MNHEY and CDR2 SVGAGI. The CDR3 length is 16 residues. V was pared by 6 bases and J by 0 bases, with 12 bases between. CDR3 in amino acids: CASRREGGSGANVLTF. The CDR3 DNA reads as TGTGCCAGCAGGAGAGAGGGAGGCTCTGGGGCCAACGTCCTGACTTTC.

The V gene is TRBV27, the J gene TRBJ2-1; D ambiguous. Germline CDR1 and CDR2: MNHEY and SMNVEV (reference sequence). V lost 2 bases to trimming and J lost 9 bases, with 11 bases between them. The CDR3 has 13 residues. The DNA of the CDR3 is TGTGCCAGCAGTTTAATCCGAGAAGCTGAGCAGTTCTTC. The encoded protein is CASSLIREAEQFF.

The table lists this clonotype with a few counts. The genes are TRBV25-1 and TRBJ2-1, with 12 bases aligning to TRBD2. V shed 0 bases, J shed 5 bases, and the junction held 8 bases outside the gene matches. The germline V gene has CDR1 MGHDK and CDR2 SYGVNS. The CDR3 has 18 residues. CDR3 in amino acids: CASSEYWTSGVINNEQFF. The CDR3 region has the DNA TGTGCCAGCAGTGAATATTGGACTAGCGGGGTGATAAACAATGAGCAGTTCTTC.

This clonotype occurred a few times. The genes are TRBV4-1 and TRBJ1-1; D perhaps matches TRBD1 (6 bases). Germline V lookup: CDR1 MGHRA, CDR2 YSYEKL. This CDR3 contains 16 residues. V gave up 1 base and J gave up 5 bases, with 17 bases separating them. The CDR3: CASSQAPTGLETEAFF. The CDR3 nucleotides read TGCGCCAGCAGCCAAGCACCCACAGGGTTGGAAACTGAAGCTTTCTTT.

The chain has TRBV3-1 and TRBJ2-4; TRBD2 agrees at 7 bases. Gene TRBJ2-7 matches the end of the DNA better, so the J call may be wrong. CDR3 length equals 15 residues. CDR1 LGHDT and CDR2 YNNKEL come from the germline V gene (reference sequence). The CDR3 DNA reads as TGTGCCAGCAGCCAAGGCGCGCTAGCGGCCTACGAGCAGTACTTC. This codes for CASSQGALAAYEQYF.

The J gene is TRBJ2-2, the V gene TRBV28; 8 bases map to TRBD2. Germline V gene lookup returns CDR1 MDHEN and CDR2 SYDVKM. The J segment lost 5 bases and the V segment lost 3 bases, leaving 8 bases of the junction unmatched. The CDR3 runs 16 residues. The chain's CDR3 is CASSLWPGGGTGELFF. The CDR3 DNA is TGTGCCAGCAGTTTGTGGCCGGGAGGGGGTACCGGGGAGCTGTTTTTT.

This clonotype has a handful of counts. CDR3 region: CASSLMAPLETQYF. DNA of the CDR3: TGTGCCAGCAGCTTGATGGCGCCTCTGGAGACCCAGTACTTC. The V call is TRBV5-5, the J call TRBJ2-5; D remains ambiguous. The CDR3 covers 14 residues. The germline V and J ends were trimmed by 1 base and 5 bases, with 12 bases remaining between them. Germline CDR1 and CDR2: SGHKS and YYEKEE (reference sequence).

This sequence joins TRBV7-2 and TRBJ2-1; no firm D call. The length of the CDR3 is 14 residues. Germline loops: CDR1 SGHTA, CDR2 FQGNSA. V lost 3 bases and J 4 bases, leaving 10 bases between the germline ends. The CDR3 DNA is TGTGCCAGCAGCTTTAAAGGACCTTACAATGAGCAGTTCTTC. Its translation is CASSFKGPYNEQFF.

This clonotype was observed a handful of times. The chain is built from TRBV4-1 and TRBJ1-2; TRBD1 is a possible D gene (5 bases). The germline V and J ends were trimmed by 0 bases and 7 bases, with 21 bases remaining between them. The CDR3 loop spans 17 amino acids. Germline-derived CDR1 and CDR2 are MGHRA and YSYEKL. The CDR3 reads CASSQDLYGGYRVGYTF. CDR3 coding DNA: TGCGCCAGCAGCCAAGATCTCTACGGGGGATATCGCGTTGGCTACACCTTC.

CDR3 sequence: CASSLPPYRQGAWETQYF. Written as DNA, the CDR3 is TGTGCCAGCAGTTTACCACCTTATCGGCAGGGGGCTTGGGAGACCCAGTACTTC. The V and J genes are TRBV28 and TRBJ2-7; 8 bases match TRBD1. The last part of the DNA fits TRBJ2-5 better; the J call may be wrong. CDR3 length: 18 amino acids. In germline, CDR1 is MDHEN, CDR2 SYDVKM.

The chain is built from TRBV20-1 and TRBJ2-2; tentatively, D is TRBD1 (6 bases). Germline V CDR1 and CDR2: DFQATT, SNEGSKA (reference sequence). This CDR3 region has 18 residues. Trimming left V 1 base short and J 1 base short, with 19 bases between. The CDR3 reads CSARGGPSIRGNTGELFF. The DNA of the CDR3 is TGCAGTGCTAGAGGGGGGCCCAGCATCCGGGGGAACACCGGGGAGCTGTTTTTT.

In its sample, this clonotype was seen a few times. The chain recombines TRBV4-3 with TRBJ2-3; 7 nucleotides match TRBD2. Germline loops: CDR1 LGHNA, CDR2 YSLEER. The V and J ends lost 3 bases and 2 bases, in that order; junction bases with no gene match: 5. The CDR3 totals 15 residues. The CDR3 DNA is TGCGCCAGCAGCCAGCAAGCGGGGCACACAGATACGCAGTATTTT. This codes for CASSQQAGHTDTQYF.